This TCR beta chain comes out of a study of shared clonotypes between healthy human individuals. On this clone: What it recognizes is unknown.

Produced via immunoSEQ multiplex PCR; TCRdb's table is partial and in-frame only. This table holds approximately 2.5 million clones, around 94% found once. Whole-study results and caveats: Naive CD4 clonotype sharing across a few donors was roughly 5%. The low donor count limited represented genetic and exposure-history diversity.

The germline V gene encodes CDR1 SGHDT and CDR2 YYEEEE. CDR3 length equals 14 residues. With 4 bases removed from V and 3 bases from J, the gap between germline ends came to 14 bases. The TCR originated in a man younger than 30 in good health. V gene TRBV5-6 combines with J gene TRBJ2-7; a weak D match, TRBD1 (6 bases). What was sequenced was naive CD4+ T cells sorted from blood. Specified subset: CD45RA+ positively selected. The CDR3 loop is CASSTPGQDYEQYF. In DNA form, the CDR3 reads TGTGCCAGCAGCACCCCGGGACAAGACTACGAGCAGTACTTC.